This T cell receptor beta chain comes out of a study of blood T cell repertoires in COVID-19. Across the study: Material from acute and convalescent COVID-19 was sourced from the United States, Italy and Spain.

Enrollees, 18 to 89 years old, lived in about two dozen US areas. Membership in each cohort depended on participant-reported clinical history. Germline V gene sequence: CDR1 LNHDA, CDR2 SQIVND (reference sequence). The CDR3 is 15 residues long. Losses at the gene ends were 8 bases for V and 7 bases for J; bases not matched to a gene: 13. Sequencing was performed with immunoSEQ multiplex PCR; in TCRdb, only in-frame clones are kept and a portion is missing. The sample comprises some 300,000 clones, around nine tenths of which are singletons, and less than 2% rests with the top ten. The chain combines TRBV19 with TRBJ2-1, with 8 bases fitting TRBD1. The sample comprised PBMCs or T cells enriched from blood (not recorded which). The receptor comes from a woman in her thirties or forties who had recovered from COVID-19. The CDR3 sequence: CASHPLQGARNEQFF. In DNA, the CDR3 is TGTGCCAGTCACCCATTGCAGGGGGCGAGGAATGAGCAGTTCTTC.